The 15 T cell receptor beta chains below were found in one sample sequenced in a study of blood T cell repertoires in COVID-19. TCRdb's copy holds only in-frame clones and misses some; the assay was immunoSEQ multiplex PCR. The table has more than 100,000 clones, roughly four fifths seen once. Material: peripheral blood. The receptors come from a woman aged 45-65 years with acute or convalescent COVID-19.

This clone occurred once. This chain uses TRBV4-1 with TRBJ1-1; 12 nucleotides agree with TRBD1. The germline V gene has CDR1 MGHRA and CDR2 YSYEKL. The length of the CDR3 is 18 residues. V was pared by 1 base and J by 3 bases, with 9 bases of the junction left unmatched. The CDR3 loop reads CASSQVSGTGGRYTEAFF. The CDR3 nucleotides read TGCGCCAGCAGCCAAGTTTCGGGGACAGGGGGCCGGTACACTGAAGCTTTCTTT.

CDR3 nucleotide sequence: TGTGCCAGCAGTGAAACGTCCGTTTTGGCGGGGGGATCCTACAATGAGCAGTTCTTC. Translated: CASSETSVLAGGSYNEQFF. V and J are TRBV6-1 and TRBJ2-1; 8 nucleotides match TRBD2. Unmatched junction bases numbered 13, after V lost 2 bases and J lost 1 base. Germline V gives CDR1 MNHNS, CDR2 SASEGT. This CDR3 region has 19 residues.

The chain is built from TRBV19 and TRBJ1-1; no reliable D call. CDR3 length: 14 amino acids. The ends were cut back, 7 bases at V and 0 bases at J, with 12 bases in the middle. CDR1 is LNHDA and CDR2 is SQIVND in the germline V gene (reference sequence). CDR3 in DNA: TGTGCCAGTACTCTAAAACGCTTGAACACTGAAGCTTTCTTT. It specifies CASTLKRLNTEAFF.

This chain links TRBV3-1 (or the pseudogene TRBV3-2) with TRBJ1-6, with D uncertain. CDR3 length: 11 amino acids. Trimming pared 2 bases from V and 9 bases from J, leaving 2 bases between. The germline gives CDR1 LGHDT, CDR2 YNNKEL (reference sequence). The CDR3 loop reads CASSQRSPLHF. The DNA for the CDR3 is TGTGCCAGCAGCCAACGTTCACCCCTCCACTTT.

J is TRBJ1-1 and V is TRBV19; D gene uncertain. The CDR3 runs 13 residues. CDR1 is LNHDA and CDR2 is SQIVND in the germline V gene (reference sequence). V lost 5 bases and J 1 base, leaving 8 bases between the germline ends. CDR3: CASSPRPNTEAFF. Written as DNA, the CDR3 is TGTGCCAGTAGTCCTAGGCCGAACACTGAAGCTTTCTTT.

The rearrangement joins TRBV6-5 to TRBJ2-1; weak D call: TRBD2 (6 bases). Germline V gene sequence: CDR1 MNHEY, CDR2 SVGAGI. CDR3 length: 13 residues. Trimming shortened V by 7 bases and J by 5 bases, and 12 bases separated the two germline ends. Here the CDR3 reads CASTSDYNNEQFF. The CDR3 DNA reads TGTGCCAGCACTAGCGACTACAACAATGAGCAGTTCTTC.

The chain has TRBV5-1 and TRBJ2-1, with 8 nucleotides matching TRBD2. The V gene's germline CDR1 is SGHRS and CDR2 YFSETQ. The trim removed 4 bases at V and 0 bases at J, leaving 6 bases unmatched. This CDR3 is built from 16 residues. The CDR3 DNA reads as TGCGCCAGCAGCGTAAGCGGGGGCCTCTCCTACAATGAGCAGTTCTTC. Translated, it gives CASSVSGGLSYNEQFF.

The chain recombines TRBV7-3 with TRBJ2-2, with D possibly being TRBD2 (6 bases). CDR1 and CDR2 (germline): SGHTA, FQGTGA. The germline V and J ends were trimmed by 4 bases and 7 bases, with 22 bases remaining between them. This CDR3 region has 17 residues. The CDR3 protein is CASSSRVGVGGVGELFF. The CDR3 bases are TGTGCCAGCAGCTCCCGTGTGGGGGTAGGCGGGGTCGGGGAGCTGTTTTTT.

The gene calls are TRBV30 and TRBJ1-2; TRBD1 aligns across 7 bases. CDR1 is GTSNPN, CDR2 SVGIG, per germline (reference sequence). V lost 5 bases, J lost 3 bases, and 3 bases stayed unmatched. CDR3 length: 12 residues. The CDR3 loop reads CAWDREYYGYTF. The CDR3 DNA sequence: TGTGCCTGGGACAGGGAGTACTATGGCTACACCTTC.

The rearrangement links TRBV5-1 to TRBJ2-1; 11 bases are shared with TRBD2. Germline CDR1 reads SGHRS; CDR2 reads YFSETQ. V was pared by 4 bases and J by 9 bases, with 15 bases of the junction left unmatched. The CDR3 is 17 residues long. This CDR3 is CASSEEGASGGFGEQFF. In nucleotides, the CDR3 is TGCGCCAGCAGCGAGGAAGGCGCTAGCGGGGGGTTTGGTGAGCAGTTCTTC.

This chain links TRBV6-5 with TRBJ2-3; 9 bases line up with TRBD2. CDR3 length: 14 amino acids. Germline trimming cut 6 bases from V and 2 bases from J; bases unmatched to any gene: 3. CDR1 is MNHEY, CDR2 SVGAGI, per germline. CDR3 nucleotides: TGTGCCAGCAGACAGGGACTAGCCACAGATACGCAGTATTTT. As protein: CASRQGLATDTQYF.

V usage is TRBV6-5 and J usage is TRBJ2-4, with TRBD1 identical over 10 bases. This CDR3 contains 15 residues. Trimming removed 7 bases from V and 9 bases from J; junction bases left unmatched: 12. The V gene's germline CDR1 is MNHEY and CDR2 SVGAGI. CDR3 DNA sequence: TGTGCCAGCAACCCGACAGGGGGCATGGCGGCCATTCAGTACTTC. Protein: CASNPTGGMAAIQYF.

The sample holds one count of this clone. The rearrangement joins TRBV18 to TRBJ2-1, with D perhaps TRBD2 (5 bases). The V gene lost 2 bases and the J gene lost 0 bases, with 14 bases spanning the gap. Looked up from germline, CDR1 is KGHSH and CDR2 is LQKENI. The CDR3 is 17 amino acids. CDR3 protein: CASSPEGRESSYNEQFF. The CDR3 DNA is TGTGCCAGCTCACCAGAGGGAAGGGAAAGCTCCTACAATGAGCAGTTCTTC.

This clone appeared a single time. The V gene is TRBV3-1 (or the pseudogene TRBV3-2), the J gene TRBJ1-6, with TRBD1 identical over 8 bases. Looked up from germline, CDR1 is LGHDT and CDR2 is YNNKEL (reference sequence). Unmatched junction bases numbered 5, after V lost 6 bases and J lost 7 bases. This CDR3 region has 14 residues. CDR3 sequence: CASRSGTGNSPLHF. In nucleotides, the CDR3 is TGTGCCAGCAGATCCGGGACAGGCAATTCACCCCTCCACTTT.

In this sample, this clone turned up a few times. The CDR3 DNA sequence: TGCGCCAGCGGGCAGCTGAATTCACCCCTCCACTTT. Its translation: CASGQLNSPLHF. The V and J genes are TRBV10-2 and TRBJ1-6; D remains ambiguous. Germline V gene data show CDR1 as WSHSY and CDR2 as SAAADI. The CDR3 contains 12 residues. V was clipped by 8 bases and J by 7 bases, with 9 bases between them.